These 13 T cell receptor beta chains came from one sample sequenced in a study of cytomegalovirus exposure and HLA in healthy donors (dated by TCRdb to about 2017). Library preparation was by the immunoSEQ multiplex PCR assay. A mixture of 60 forward primers for TCR Vbeta segments and 13 reverse primers for TCR Jbeta segments was used in the multiplex PCR. As stored in TCRdb, this immuneACCESS dataset retains in-frame rearrangements with V and J assigned. A fraction of the clones does not appear; measured against another copy, unresolved V genes explain less than half of the discrepancy, and the remainder lacks a known reason. The sample table holds over 130,000 clones, of which approximately 79% were seen once. The ten largest clones add up to over 1% of the sample. Source material: PBMCs. The receptors stem from a female donor in good health and CMV-seronegative.

The table lists this clone with a count of one. The chain has TRBV9 and TRBJ2-3; 9 nucleotides match TRBD2. Losses at the gene ends were 4 bases for V and 0 bases for J; bases not matched to a gene: 6. The CDR3 has 16 residues. CDR1 is SGDLS, CDR2 YYNGEE, per germline. CDR3 in amino acids: CASSPGLAPSTDTQYF. The CDR3 nucleotides read TGTGCCAGCAGCCCCGGACTAGCGCCTAGCACAGATACGCAGTATTTT.

This rearrangement joins TRBV29-1 to TRBJ2-3; D uncertain. From germline, CDR1 is SQVTM and CDR2 ANQGSEA. Trimming removed 5 bases at V and 2 bases at J, with 14 bases between. The CDR3 is 14 residues long. The CDR3 region is CSVTPEQLTDTQYF. The CDR3 coding sequence is TGCAGCGTTACGCCTGAACAGCTCACAGATACGCAGTATTTT.

The chain combines TRBV4-1 with TRBJ2-3; 9 bases are shared with TRBD2. The V gene end was trimmed by 4 bases and the J gene end by 0 bases; junction bases not matched to a gene: 5. Germline V gene lookup returns CDR1 MGHRA and CDR2 YSYEKL. The CDR3 is 16 residues long. CDR3 region: CASSPVSGRSTDTQYF. The CDR3 nucleotides read TGCGCCAGCAGCCCGGTTAGCGGGAGAAGCACAGATACGCAGTATTTT.

As for this clone: Other DNA sequences in this specimen translate into the identical CDR3. CDR3 amino acids: CASSPGTSGSTDTQYF. For the CDR3, the DNA is TGTGCCAGCAGCCCCGGGACTAGCGGGAGCACAGATACGCAGTATTTT. This sequence joins TRBV4-2 and TRBJ2-3; 12 bases are shared with TRBD2. The CDR3 spans 16 residues. Germline values: CDR1 LGHNA, CDR2 YNFKEQ. The V segment lost 4 bases and the J segment 0 bases; nucleotides outside the gene matches: 2.

This sequence joins TRBV5-4 and TRBJ1-2, with 8 positions matching TRBD1. Germline CDR1 is SGHNT and CDR2 is YYREEE (reference sequence). After removal of 0 bases from V and 5 bases from J, the junction contained 3 bases not matched to a gene. There are 14 residues in the CDR3. In DNA, the CDR3 is TGTGCCAGCAGCTTGGACAGGGGGGTTTATGGCTACACCTTC. It codes for CASSLDRGVYGYTF.

The gene calls are TRBV5-1 and TRBJ1-2; D unclear. Germline V gives CDR1 SGHRS, CDR2 YFSETQ. Trimming left V 0 bases short and J 3 bases short, with 6 bases between. The CDR3 covers 13 residues. Here the CDR3 DNA reads TGCGCCAGCAGCTTGGGGGCAGACTATGGCTACACCTTC. Its translation: CASSLGADYGYTF.

The rearrangement uses TRBV29-1 and TRBJ1-4; D not resolved. The CDR3 runs 14 residues. Trimming removed 7 bases at V and 0 bases at J, with 12 bases between. Germline-derived CDR1 and CDR2 are SQVTM and ANQGSEA. CDR3 nucleotides: TGCAGCGCCACTTCAGGTGCAACTAATGAAAAACTGTTTTTT. Amino acids: CSATSGATNEKLFF.

The chain combines TRBV5-1 with TRBJ1-2, with D possibly matching TRBD1 (6 bases). V was cut by 0 bases and J by 6 bases, with 12 bases left in between. Per the germline V gene, CDR1 is SGHRS and CDR2 is YFSETQ. CDR3 length: 14 residues. CDR3 DNA sequence: TGCGCCAGCAGCTTGGAAGTAGGGGGAAATGGCTACACCTTC. Protein sequence: CASSLEVGGNGYTF.

This chain connects TRBV29-1 to TRBJ2-2; D possibly corresponds to TRBD2 (6 bases). V shed 4 bases and J shed 0 bases, with 12 bases lying between them. The germline V gene encodes CDR1 SQVTM and CDR2 ANQGSEA. The CDR3 is 15 amino acids. DNA for the CDR3: TGCAGCGTTGTGCGGGACGAGACGAACACCGGGGAGCTGTTTTTT. Its translation is CSVVRDETNTGELFF.

The V call is TRBV29-1, the J call TRBJ1-4; 7 bases line up with TRBD1. Germline V lookup: CDR1 SQVTM, CDR2 ANQGSEA. This CDR3 spans 12 amino acids. V lost 4 bases, J lost 7 bases, and 3 bases stayed unmatched. This CDR3 is CSVAGGGEKLFF. The CDR3, as DNA: TGCAGCGTTGCAGGGGGTGGTGAAAAACTGTTTTTT.

V usage is TRBV28 and J usage is TRBJ2-7; 7 bases line up with TRBD2. This CDR3 is built from 15 residues. Trimming at V came to 7 bases and at J to 3 bases, leaving 12 bases not matched to a gene. Looked up from germline, CDR1 is MDHEN and CDR2 is SYDVKM. The DNA of the CDR3 is TGTGCCAGCATTCCCCGGACTAGAATGGGCTACGAGCAGTACTTC. This encodes CASIPRTRMGYEQYF.

A few counts support this clone. The rearrangement uses TRBV6-5 and TRBJ1-4, with a weak D call TRBD1 (5 bases). With 2 bases removed from V and 4 bases from J, the gap between germline ends came to 11 bases. Germline V gene data show CDR1 as MNHEY and CDR2 as SVGAGI. The CDR3 loop spans 15 amino acids. CDR3 loop: CASSYGQGHNEKLFF. CDR3 coding DNA: TGTGCCAGCAGTTACGGTCAGGGCCATAATGAAAAACTGTTTTTT.

The CDR3 bases are TGTGCCAGCAGTTTCCGGACAGGGAAAATCTACGAGCAGTACTTC. This codes for CASSFRTGKIYEQYF. The chain combines TRBV28 with TRBJ2-7, with 8 bases that match TRBD1. V lost 3 bases, J lost 3 bases, and 7 bases stayed unmatched. The CDR3 has 15 amino acids. Germline CDR1 MDHEN, CDR2 SYDVKM.